A single sample gave rise to the 30 T cell receptor beta chains below, sequenced in a study of radiation and T cells in renal cell carcinoma. Stated time point: baseline pretreatment blood. Treatment in this sample: 15 Gy SBRT to primary tumor, nephrectomy 4 weeks later. Profiling relied on immunoSEQ multiplex PCR, and the TCRdb table lists in-frame clones only, not all of them. This table has 100,000 to 150,000 clones, 80% to 85% appearing once. This specimen was blood, taken from a patient whose treatment included radiotherapy and nephrectomy. These receptors were collected from a woman between 55 and 75 years old with renal cell carcinoma.

This chain connects TRBV5-5 to TRBJ2-3; 11 nucleotides match TRBD2. Germline loops: CDR1 SGHKS, CDR2 YYEKEE (reference sequence). V trimming: 3 bases; J trimming: 3 bases; junction bases outside the gene matches: 0. The CDR3 covers 14 residues. CDR3 nucleotide sequence: TGTGCCAGCAGCTCTAGCGGGAGGACAGATACGCAGTATTTT. This sequence encodes CASSSSGRTDTQYF.

The gene calls are TRBV7-9 and TRBJ2-7; D is undetermined. The V end lost 3 bases, the J end lost 5 bases, and 14 bases lay between the germline ends. Germline V lookup: CDR1 SEHNR, CDR2 FQNEAQ (reference sequence). This CDR3 spans 14 amino acids. The CDR3 is CASSLETATDEQYF. CDR3 DNA sequence: TGTGCCAGCAGCTTGGAGACGGCAACAGACGAGCAGTACTTC.

For this clone: One junction end disagrees with the germline gene, perhaps due to a read error. The chain couples TRBV7-7 to TRBJ2-7; 7 positions match TRBD1. The CDR3 has 14 residues. Germline lookup yields CDR1 SSHAT and CDR2 FNYEAQ (reference sequence). The CDR3 sequence is CASSLGGQHYEQYF. The CDR3 nucleotides read TGTGCTAGCAGCTTAGGGGGACAGCACTACGAGCAGTACTTC.

V and J are TRBV5-4 and TRBJ1-2; TRBD1 is a possible D gene (6 bases). Germline-derived CDR1 and CDR2 are SGHNT and YYREEE (reference sequence). This CDR3 is built from 14 residues. V dropped 2 bases and J dropped 6 bases, with 14 bases sitting between them. CDR3 sequence (DNA): TGTGCCAGCAGCTTCGGCAGGGGAAAGGATGGCTACACCTTC. It encodes CASSFGRGKDGYTF.

This chain links TRBV2 with TRBJ2-3; D might be TRBD2 (6 bases). Trimming shortened V by 7 bases and J by 3 bases, and 14 bases separated the two germline ends. The V gene's germline CDR1 is SNHLY and CDR2 FYNNEI. CDR3 length: 14 amino acids. CDR3 DNA: TGTGCCAGCAAAAGCCGGGGGTGGACAGATACGCAGTATTTT. Translating gives CASKSRGWTDTQYF.

This chain connects TRBV7-9 to TRBJ2-7; 11 bases align to TRBD1. Germline lookup yields CDR1 SEHNR and CDR2 FQNEAQ (reference sequence). The V and J ends lost 4 bases and 6 bases, in that order; junction bases with no gene match: 8. The CDR3 totals 15 residues. CDR3 residues: CASSSRDRGTVEQYF. The CDR3 DNA reads as TGTGCCAGCAGCTCCCGGGACAGGGGGACCGTCGAGCAGTACTTC. The variable domain in full, completed from reference TRBV7-9 and TRBJ2-7, reads DTGVSQNPRHKITKRGQNVTFRCDPISEHNRLYWYRQTLGQGPEFLTYFQNEAQLEKSRLLSDRFSAERPKGSFSTLEIQRTEQGDSAMYLCASSSRDRGTVEQYFGPGTRLTVT.

V usage is TRBV11-2 and J usage is TRBJ2-1; D may be TRBD1 or TRBD2 (5 bases each). This CDR3 is 13 amino acids long. The germline V gene encodes CDR1 SGHAT and CDR2 FQNNGV. V lost 3 bases and J lost 9, with 12 bases in between. CDR3 protein: CASSLVRDGEQFF. The CDR3 DNA follows: TGTGCCAGCAGCTTGGTCAGGGACGGTGAGCAGTTCTTC.

The J gene is TRBJ1-5, the V gene TRBV6-1; no reliable D call. The CDR3 covers 15 residues. V lost 6 bases, J lost 5 bases, and 17 bases lay in between. Looked up from germline, CDR1 is MNHNS and CDR2 is SASEGT. The CDR3 coding sequence is TGTGCCAGCAGAACCGGTGGCGGCGAGCATCAGCCCCAGCATTTT. Translation gives CASRTGGGEHQPQHF.

The chain couples TRBV28 to TRBJ1-5, with D unclear. With 2 bases removed from V and 0 bases from J, the gap between germline ends came to 11 bases. Per germline, CDR1 MDHEN and CDR2 SYDVKM. The CDR3 sequence is 16 residues long. This chain's CDR3 is CASSLQTPVSNQPQHF. The CDR3 DNA sequence: TGTGCCAGCAGTTTACAGACACCAGTTAGCAATCAGCCCCAGCATTTT.

The chain uses TRBV10-2 and TRBJ1-3; TRBD1 is a possible D gene (5 bases). The CDR3 length is 16 residues. The V and J ends lost 2 bases and 0 bases respectively, with 11 bases between them. The germline V gene encodes CDR1 WSHSY and CDR2 SAAADI. The CDR3 coding sequence is TGCGCCAGCAGTGAGGCCGGGACGGCCTCTGGAAACACCATATATTTT. The encoded protein is CASSEAGTASGNTIYF.

This chain uses TRBV5-1 with TRBJ1-2, with D unclear. The CDR3 is 13 residues long. CDR1 and CDR2 (germline): SGHRS, YFSETQ. V gave up 2 bases and J gave up 3 bases, with 8 bases separating them. CDR3 loop: CASSFDGDYGYTF. CDR3 DNA: TGCGCCAGCAGCTTTGACGGTGACTATGGCTACACCTTC.

The chain is built from TRBV27 and TRBJ1-1, with D possibly TRBD1 on 6 matching bases. Germline V gene data show CDR1 as MNHEY and CDR2 as SMNVEV (reference sequence). This CDR3 comprises 14 residues. V dropped 3 bases and J dropped 4 bases, with 12 bases sitting between them. The CDR3 loop is CASSFLRGGTEAFF. CDR3 in DNA: TGTGCCAGCAGTTTCTTGAGGGGGGGCACTGAAGCTTTCTTT.

This chain connects TRBV7-9 to TRBJ2-3; TRBD2 might be the D (5 bases). The CDR3 has 14 amino acids. Germline-derived CDR1 and CDR2 are SEHNR and FQNEAQ (reference sequence). V was shortened by 5 bases and J by 6 bases, with 15 bases between the two germline ends. The CDR3 DNA reads TGTGCCAGCAGCAAATACCAGGAGGACGATACGCAGTATTTT. Protein sequence: CASSKYQEDDTQYF.

The CDR3, as DNA: TGTGCCAGCAGTTTACTTGGACAGGGGGCTTCTAATTCACCCCTCCACTTT. It specifies CASSLLGQGASNSPLHF. The chain joins TRBV28 to TRBJ1-6; the match to TRBD1 covers 11 bases. The germline V gene has CDR1 MDHEN and CDR2 SYDVKM. J was trimmed by 6 bases and V by 2 bases; bases with no gene match: 6. This CDR3 region has 17 residues.

V usage is TRBV9 and J usage is TRBJ2-3; D unclear. The V end lost 0 bases, the J end lost 3 bases, and 11 bases lay between the germline ends. Germline values: CDR1 SGDLS, CDR2 YYNGEE. This CDR3 contains 15 residues. The chain's CDR3 is CASSVGPAATDTQYF. The CDR3 region has the DNA TGTGCCAGCAGCGTAGGCCCAGCCGCTACAGATACGCAGTATTTT.

The J gene is TRBJ2-7, the V gene TRBV5-1; 15 bases fit TRBD2. The V gene end was trimmed by 7 bases and the J gene end by 7 bases; junction bases not matched to a gene: 9. This CDR3 contains 15 residues. CDR1 and CDR2 (germline): SGHRS, YFSETQ. The CDR3 sequence: CASSGTSGRLGEQYF. The CDR3 DNA reads TGCGCCAGCTCTGGGACTAGCGGGAGGTTAGGAGAGCAGTACTTC.

The chain employs TRBV7-9 and TRBJ1-2, with TRBD1 as a possible D gene (5 bases). CDR1 and CDR2 from the germline V gene are SEHNR and FQNEAQ (reference sequence). CDR3 length equals 15 residues. V lost 7 bases and J lost 3, with 18 bases in between. The CDR3 DNA reads TGTGCCAGCACCTACACGATGGCGGGGGACTATGGCTACACCTTC. The encoded protein is CASTYTMAGDYGYTF.

CDR3 region: CASSPTGQVYYEQYF. The CDR3 DNA reads as TGTGCCAGCAGCCCCACCGGACAGGTTTACTACGAGCAGTACTTC. This sequence joins TRBV9 and TRBJ2-7, with TRBD1 matching over 7 bases. J gave up 3 bases and V 4 bases, and 10 bases lay outside the gene matches. The CDR3 runs to 15 residues. Germline lookup yields CDR1 SGDLS and CDR2 YYNGEE. Using reference TRBV9 and TRBJ2-7 for the parts outside the CDR3, the full variable domain is DSGVTQTPKHLITATGQRVTLRCSPRSGDLSVYWYQQSLDQGLQFLIQYYNGEERAKGNILERFSAQQFPDLHSELNLSSLELGDSALYFCASSPTGQVYYEQYFGPGTRLTVT.

For the CDR3, the DNA is TGTGCCAGCAGCTTAGATAGGCACCAAAAGATGGCTGGAAACACCATATATTTT. The encoded protein is CASSLDRHQKMAGNTIYF. The rearrangement links TRBV11-3 to TRBJ1-3; no clear D gene. V shed 0 bases and J shed 2 bases, with 17 bases lying between them. The CDR3 consists of 18 residues. The germline V gene has CDR1 SGHNT and CDR2 YENEEA.

The chain joins TRBV7-6 to TRBJ1-2; TRBD1 matches 7 bases. This CDR3 has 13 residues. Germline CDR1 SGHVS, CDR2 FNYEAQ. Losses at the gene ends were 6 bases for V and 7 bases for J; bases not matched to a gene: 8. The CDR3 DNA sequence: TGTGCCAGCAGACCGACAGGGAGCATTGGCTACACCTTC. This sequence encodes CASRPTGSIGYTF.

The V and J genes are TRBV15 and TRBJ1-2, with D unclear. This CDR3 has 16 residues. Germline V CDR1 and CDR2: LNHNV, YYDKDF (reference sequence). V was pared by 1 base and J by 6 bases, with 18 bases between. CDR3 loop: CATSRGGEWGTDGYTF. CDR3 nucleotides: TGTGCCACCAGCAGAGGTGGAGAATGGGGAACGGATGGCTACACCTTC. Combining the CDR3 with reference TRBV15 and TRBJ1-2 gives the whole variable domain DAMVIQNPRYQVTQFGKPVTLSCSQTLNHNVMYWYQQKSSQAPKLLFHYYDKDFNNEADTPDNFQSRRPNTSFCFLDIRSPGLGDTAMYLCATSRGGEWGTDGYTFGSGTRLTVV.

In the case of this clone: Other DNA variants within this sample encode the same CDR3. The chain employs TRBV18 and TRBJ2-7, with 8 bases fitting TRBD1. CDR3 length equals 14 residues. V trimming: 3 bases; J trimming: 4 bases; junction bases outside the gene matches: 5. Germline lookup yields CDR1 KGHSH and CDR2 LQKENI. The CDR3 DNA reads as TGTGCCAGCTCACCCGGGCAGGGGGCTTACGAGCAGTACTTC. Its translation is CASSPGQGAYEQYF. The full variable domain, rest sourced from reference TRBV18 and TRBJ2-7, is NAGVMQNPRHLVRRRGQEARLRCSPMKGHSHVYWYRQLPEEGLKFMVYLQKENIIDESGMPKERFSAEFPKEGPSILRIQQVVRGDSAAYFCASSPGQGAYEQYFGPGTRLTVT.

The chain joins TRBV29-1 to TRBJ2-1, with 9 bases identical to TRBD1. V shed 8 bases, J shed 6 bases, and the junction held 5 bases outside the gene matches. In germline, CDR1 is SQVTM, CDR2 ANQGSEA. CDR3 length equals 12 residues. The CDR3: CSSGQGGNEQFF. CDR3 sequence (DNA): TGCAGCTCGGGACAGGGTGGCAATGAGCAGTTCTTC.

The chain couples TRBV9 to TRBJ1-5; perhaps TRBD1 as D (5 bases). V was clipped by 4 bases and J by 4 bases, with 15 bases between them. Germline V gene lookup returns CDR1 SGDLS and CDR2 YYNGEE. CDR3 length: 15 amino acids. Here the CDR3 reads CASSTTGGVNQPQHF. Written as DNA, the CDR3 is TGTGCCAGCAGCACCACGGGGGGGGTGAATCAGCCCCAGCATTTT. Complete variable domain (other parts from reference TRBV9 and TRBJ1-5): DSGVTQTPKHLITATGQRVTLRCSPRSGDLSVYWYQQSLDQGLQFLIQYYNGEERAKGNILERFSAQQFPDLHSELNLSSLELGDSALYFCASSTTGGVNQPQHFGDGTRLSIL.

The rearrangement links TRBV19 to TRBJ1-2; 11 positions agree with TRBD1. V was pared by 4 bases and J by 8 bases, with 9 bases of the junction left unmatched. CDR1 is LNHDA and CDR2 is SQIVND in the germline V gene (reference sequence). This CDR3 region has 15 residues. The CDR3, as DNA: TGTGCCAGTAGTAAAAGCCGGGACAGGGGGAAAGGCTACACCTTC. As protein: CASSKSRDRGKGYTF.

As DNA, the CDR3 is TGTGCCATCAGTGCCAGACAGGTCCTCACCTACGAGCAGTACTTC. Translating it yields CAISARQVLTYEQYF. The chain uses TRBV10-3 and TRBJ2-7, with D possibly TRBD1 on 6 matching bases. This CDR3 comprises 15 residues. The V end lost 4 bases, the J end lost 2 bases, and 15 bases lay between the germline ends. The germline V gene encodes CDR1 ENHRY and CDR2 SYGVKD.

This chain connects TRBV19 to TRBJ2-1; 7 nucleotides agree with TRBD2. V lost 6 bases, J lost 12 bases, and 14 bases stayed unmatched. The CDR3 sequence is 14 residues long. Germline CDR1 and CDR2: LNHDA and SQIVND (reference sequence). The CDR3 protein is CASSKTGVGRGQFF. CDR3 coding DNA: TGTGCCAGTAGCAAAACCGGGGTGGGGAGGGGGCAGTTCTTC.

The rearrangement links TRBV11-3 to TRBJ2-7; TRBD1 or TRBD2 may be the D gene (5 bases each). V lost 4 bases and J 3 bases, leaving 16 bases between the germline ends. This CDR3 region has 15 residues. Germline V lookup: CDR1 SGHNT, CDR2 YENEEA. The CDR3 DNA reads as TGTGCCAGCAGCTATCAGCCGGGACCAAACTACGAGCAGTACTTC. Translated, it gives CASSYQPGPNYEQYF.

The table lists this clone with a few counts. The rearrangement links TRBV10-3 to TRBJ1-2, with D possibly matching TRBD1 (5 bases). Germline assignment: CDR1 ENHRY and CDR2 SYGVKD. V was cut by 10 bases and J by 2 bases, with 14 bases left in between. The CDR3 totals 13 residues. In nucleotides, the CDR3 is TGTGCCAGCAACCCCAGGGACAACTATGGCTACACCTTC. Translated, it gives CASNPRDNYGYTF.

CDR3: CAWSRGQAGLAGSTDTQYF. The CDR3 DNA is TGTGCCTGGAGTCGGGGACAGGCGGGACTAGCGGGGTCCACAGATACGCAGTATTTT. This chain uses TRBV30 with TRBJ2-3; 13 bases match TRBD2. The trim removed 2 bases at V and 2 bases at J, leaving 13 bases unmatched. Per germline, CDR1 GTSNPN and CDR2 SVGIG (reference sequence). There are 19 residues in the CDR3.